This passage covers 26 T cell receptor beta chains from one sample sequenced in a study of T cells in Graves' hyperthyroidism and ophthalmopathy (dated by TCRdb to the late 2010s). The library relied on multiplex PCR. Sequencer: Illumina HiSeq 2000. The TCR beta CDR3 regions were amplified from the RNA transcripts. The TCR CDR3 was subjected to a first round of RT-PCR using the HTBI primer set and the Qiagen OneStep RT-PCR kit. TCRdb trimmed the raw reads at Q25, called clones with MiXCR and kept productive beta chains. Rows matching on CDR3 protein sequence are summarized as one entry with the most common DNA and genes. This sample comprises approximately 380,000 distinct CDR3 sequences, around 18% of them detected only once. The ten largest clones capture over 35% of the sample. Sequencing was performed on blood. Receptors were obtained from a man aged 18 to 29 with Graves' ophthalmopathy.

The rearrangement links TRBV4-1 to TRBJ2-1, with a possible D match to TRBD1 (5 bases). The J call may be in error: the DNA end matches TRBJ2-7 better. Per the germline V gene, CDR1 is MGHRA and CDR2 is YSYEKL. This CDR3 comprises 13 residues. DNA of the CDR3: TGCGCCAGCAGCCGCCCAGGGTTTGGTGAGCAGTACTTC. Translating it yields CASSRPGFGEQYF.

This clonotype was seen only a few times. The chain couples TRBV5-1 to TRBJ2-7; 8 bases fit TRBD2. The V segment lost 3 bases and the J segment 3 bases; nucleotides outside the gene matches: 5. CDR1 SGHRS and CDR2 YFSETQ come from the germline V gene. This CDR3 region has 14 residues. CDR3 amino acids: CASSSNGGDYEQYF. CDR3 nucleotide sequence: TGCGCCAGCAGCTCCAACGGGGGGGACTACGAGCAGTACTTC.

The genes are TRBV16 and TRBJ1-3; D unclear. Germline loops: CDR1 KGHSY, CDR2 FQNENV. This CDR3 has 13 residues. The V end was cut by 2 bases, the J end by 6 bases, with 8 bases between. The CDR3 here is CASSQLSENTIYF. The CDR3 DNA reads as TGTGCCAGCAGCCAACTCTCGGAAAACACCATATATTTT. The entire variable domain, with the rest obtained from reference TRBV16 and TRBJ1-3, is as follows: GEEVAQTPKHLVRGEGQKAKLYCAPIKGHSYVFWYQQVLKNEFKFLISFQNENVFDETGMPKERFSAKCLPNSPCSLEIQATKLEDSAVYFCASSQLSENTIYFGEGSWLTVV.

This clonotype was counted ten times or more. The chain carries TRBV6-1 and TRBJ2-5, with TRBD2 identical over 8 bases. J gave up 4 bases and V 6 bases, and 10 bases lay outside the gene matches. The CDR3 is made up of 15 amino acids. CDR1 MNHNS and CDR2 SASEGT come from the germline V gene. The CDR3 reads CASSTGLGVGETQYF. As DNA, the CDR3 is TGTGCCAGCAGCACGGGACTAGGGGTTGGAGAGACCCAGTACTTC.

This clonotype showed up just a few times. The V call is TRBV6-5, the J call TRBJ1-2; possibly TRBD1 for D (5 bases). The CDR3 has 16 residues. CDR1 is MNHEY, CDR2 SVGAGI, per germline. Trimming took off 1 base at V and 2 bases at J, with 14 bases between the two ends. CDR3 coding DNA: TGTGCCAGCAGTTACTATTACGGGACGGACAACTATGGCTACACCTTC. Encoded protein: CASSYYYGTDNYGYTF.

This clonotype was picked up many times. The chain combines TRBV7-8 with TRBJ2-5; D may correspond to TRBD1 or TRBD2 (5 bases each). The V and J ends lost 6 bases and 3 bases respectively, with 11 bases between them. Per the germline V gene, CDR1 is SGHVS and CDR2 is FQNEAQ. This CDR3 has 13 residues. This chain's CDR3 is CASRSGTEETQYF. As DNA, the CDR3 is TGTGCCAGCAGATCCGGGACCGAAGAGACCCAGTACTTC.

V is TRBV24-1 and J is TRBJ2-2; 10 bases match TRBD2. V was pared by 0 bases and J by 4 bases, with 7 bases of the junction left unmatched. This CDR3 region has 18 residues. The V gene's germline CDR1 is KGHDR and CDR2 SFDVKD. Here the CDR3 DNA reads TGTGCCACCAGTGATTTGCAGTCTAGCGGGGGTATCACCGGGGAGCTGTTTTTT. Translated, it gives CATSDLQSSGGITGELFF.

This sequence joins TRBV7-3 and TRBJ2-1; TRBD1 aligns across 9 bases. The germline V gene has CDR1 SGHTA and CDR2 FQGTGA. This CDR3 contains 15 residues. J was trimmed by 4 bases and V by 2 bases; bases with no gene match: 3. In DNA, the CDR3 is TGTGCCAGCAGCTTAGACGGACAGGGGTACAATGAGCAGTTCTTC. This codes for CASSLDGQGYNEQFF. The complete variable domain, with remaining parts taken from reference TRBV7-3 and TRBJ2-1, reads GAGVSQTPSNKVTEKGKYVELRCDPISGHTALYWYRQSLGQGPEFLIYFQGTGAADDSGLPNDRFFAVRPEGSVSTLKIQRTERGDSAVYLCASSLDGQGYNEQFFGPGTRLTVL.

V usage is TRBV14 and J usage is TRBJ1-6, with 8 bases fitting TRBD1. CDR3 length equals 14 residues. Germline CDR1 is SGHDN and CDR2 is FVKESK. Losses at the gene ends were 5 bases for V and 6 bases for J; bases not matched to a gene: 3. For the CDR3, the DNA is TGTGCCAGCAGCTGGGGACAGGCTAATTCACCCCTCCACTTT. Encoded protein: CASSWGQANSPLHF.

The V and J genes are TRBV11-1 and TRBJ2-7; 10 bases match TRBD1. Germline CDR1 reads SGHAT; CDR2 reads FQDESV (reference sequence). The junction had 3 bases not matched to a gene; V was cut back by 3 bases and J by 7 bases. This CDR3 region has 13 residues. The CDR3 loop is CASSFGQGGEQYF. The CDR3 coding sequence is TGTGCCAGCAGCTTTGGACAGGGGGGTGAGCAGTACTTC.

V usage is TRBV5-1 and J usage is TRBJ2-6; unclear D gene. From germline, CDR1 is SGHRS and CDR2 YFSETQ. Deletions cut 0 bases from V and 3 bases from J, with 10 bases between. There are 16 residues in the CDR3. The CDR3 nucleotides read TGCGCCAGCAGCTTGGGCCAATTTGGTGGGGCCAACGTCCTGACTTTC. This sequence encodes CASSLGQFGGANVLTF.

The chain has TRBV20-1 and TRBJ2-5, with 7 positions matching TRBD1. The CDR3 has 13 amino acids. The germline V gene encodes CDR1 DFQATT and CDR2 SNEGSKA (reference sequence). Trimming at V came to 1 base and at J to 6 bases, leaving 5 bases not matched to a gene. This CDR3 is CSARAGQDQTQYF. The CDR3 DNA reads as TGCAGTGCTAGAGCTGGACAGGACCAGACCCAGTACTTC.

This clonotype has at least ten counts. The chain uses TRBV7-9 and TRBJ2-3; 9 positions agree with TRBD2. Losses at the gene ends were 1 base for V and 0 bases for J; bases not matched to a gene: 5. The CDR3 has 17 amino acids. In germline, CDR1 is SEHNR, CDR2 FQNEAQ (reference sequence). In DNA form, the CDR3 reads TGTGCCAGCAGCTTAGGTCCGACTAGCGGTAGCACAGATACGCAGTATTTT. This sequence encodes CASSLGPTSGSTDTQYF.

The genes are TRBV5-5 and TRBJ2-2, with D perhaps TRBD2 (5 bases). Trimming removed 6 bases from V and 5 bases from J, with 14 bases in between. The CDR3 is made up of 14 amino acids. Germline V gene sequence: CDR1 SGHKS, CDR2 YYEKEE (reference sequence). Written as DNA, the CDR3 is TGTGCCAGCACCCACACGACTAAAACCGGGGAGCTGTTTTTT. It yields the protein CASTHTTKTGELFF. Full variable domain (remainder filled in from reference TRBV5-5 and TRBJ2-2): DAGVTQSPTHLIKTRGQQVTLRCSPISGHKSVSWYQQVLGQGPQFIFQYYEKEERGRGNFPDRFSARQFPNYSSELNVNALLLGDSALYLCASTHTTKTGELFFGEGSRLTVL.

This clonotype was seen many times. This chain links TRBV12-3 or TRBV12-4 with TRBJ2-5; D is ambiguous. This CDR3 contains 12 residues. Trimming left V 6 bases short and J 0 bases short, with 5 bases between. CDR3 coding DNA: TGTGCCAGCAGGGGAAACCAAGAGACCCAGTACTTC. Translation gives CASRGNQETQYF.

The V and J genes are TRBV6-1 and TRBJ2-3, with a weak D call TRBD2 (6 bases). The germline gives CDR1 MNHNS, CDR2 SASEGT. CDR3 length: 12 amino acids. CDR3 region: CAEQDYTDTQYF. The CDR3 coding sequence is TGTGCTGAACAGGACTACACAGATACGCAGTATTTT.

V is TRBV19 and J is TRBJ1-1; D not resolved. This CDR3 spans 13 amino acids. Per germline, CDR1 LNHDA and CDR2 SQIVND (reference sequence). V lost 3 bases to trimming and J lost 5 bases, with 10 bases between them. The CDR3 sequence: CASSMGWRTEAFF. The CDR3 DNA is TGTGCCAGTAGTATGGGCTGGAGGACTGAAGCTTTCTTT.

The chain has TRBV10-3 and TRBJ2-7; no definite D call. Germline loops: CDR1 ENHRY, CDR2 SYGVKD. Trimming cost V 10 bases and J 2 bases, with 18 bases left between them. CDR3 length: 14 amino acids. This CDR3 is CATHTPTDTYEQYF. CDR3 nucleotides: TGTGCCACTCACACCCCGACTGATACCTACGAGCAGTACTTC.

In its sample, this clonotype was seen many times. This CDR3 is CASSIGQEYEQYF. As DNA, the CDR3 is TGCGCCAGCAGCATAGGACAGGAGTACGAGCAGTACTTC. The rearrangement joins TRBV5-1 to TRBJ2-7, with TRBD1 identical over 7 bases. Germline loops: CDR1 SGHRS, CDR2 YFSETQ. The CDR3 is 13 residues long. V lost 4 bases and J lost 4; bases outside the gene matches: 5.

Ten or more counts support this clonotype. The rearrangement joins TRBV7-8 to TRBJ2-1; 11 bases align to TRBD1. The CDR3 consists of 13 residues. Germline assignment: CDR1 SGHVS and CDR2 FQNEAQ. With 5 bases clipped from V and 7 bases from J, the junction kept 1 base outside the gene matches. CDR3 amino acids: CASSRDRGNEQFF. The CDR3 DNA follows: TGTGCCAGCAGCCGGGACAGGGGGAATGAGCAGTTCTTC.

The chain uses TRBV15 and TRBJ2-2, with TRBD2 matching 11 bases. Germline V CDR1 and CDR2: LNHNV, YYDKDF (reference sequence). CDR3 length: 17 amino acids. Trimming removed 3 bases from V and 1 base from J; junction bases left unmatched: 4. CDR3 sequence: CATSSELAGVNTGELFF. The CDR3 nucleotides are TGTGCCACCAGCAGCGAACTAGCGGGGGTGAACACCGGGGAGCTGTTTTTT.

The chain links TRBV18 to TRBJ1-1; possible D gene TRBD1, 6 bases. Germline assignment: CDR1 KGHSH and CDR2 LQKENI. The CDR3 runs 16 residues. With 4 bases removed from V and 2 bases from J, the gap between germline ends came to 17 bases. CDR3 residues: CASSQSEIQGNTEAFF. The CDR3 coding sequence is TGTGCCAGCTCACAATCAGAGATACAGGGCAACACTGAAGCTTTCTTT.

This clonotype came up many times. The V call is TRBV9, the J call TRBJ2-3; the D gene is possibly TRBD2 (5 bases). Germline V gene data show CDR1 as SGDLS and CDR2 as YYNGEE. V was shortened by 4 bases and J by 0 bases, with 21 bases between the two germline ends. This CDR3 is built from 18 residues. The CDR3 loop reads CASSPNRRAGASTDTQYF. The CDR3 bases are TGTGCCAGCAGCCCCAACCGGCGGGCAGGCGCTAGCACAGATACGCAGTATTTT.

The V gene is TRBV25-1, the J gene TRBJ2-7, with TRBD2 as a possible D gene (6 bases). CDR1 and CDR2 from the germline V gene are MGHDK and SYGVNS. V lost 11 bases, J lost 6 bases, and 14 bases lay in between. CDR3 size: 11 residues. Here the CDR3 reads CAASVGGEQYF. The DNA for the CDR3 is TGTGCCGCCTCCGTGGGGGGCGAGCAGTACTTC.

This clonotype appeared a few times. The rearrangement uses TRBV7-9 and TRBJ1-2; TRBD1 might be the D (6 bases). The CDR3 has 14 amino acids. Per the germline V gene, CDR1 is SEHNR and CDR2 is FQNEAQ (reference sequence). Trimming pared 0 bases from V and 8 bases from J, leaving 13 bases between. In DNA form, the CDR3 reads TGTGCCAGCAGCTTAGCGGCGGGGGCTTGGGGCTACACCTTC. This sequence encodes CASSLAAGAWGYTF. The entire variable domain, with the rest obtained from reference TRBV7-9 and TRBJ1-2, is as follows: DTGVSQNPRHKITKRGQNVTFRCDPISEHNRLYWYRQTLGQGPEFLTYFQNEAQLEKSRLLSDRFSAERPKGSFSTLEIQRTEQGDSAMYLCASSLAAGAWGYTFGSGTRLTVV.

This clonotype was counted at least ten times. V gene TRBV20-1 combines with J gene TRBJ2-5, with 10 positions matching TRBD2. The V segment lost 3 bases and the J segment 3 bases; nucleotides outside the gene matches: 4. Germline V gene lookup returns CDR1 DFQATT and CDR2 SNEGSKA (reference sequence). The CDR3 totals 14 residues. CDR3 sequence: CSARRLAGEETQYF. The CDR3 bases are TGCAGTGCTAGGCGGCTAGCGGGGGAAGAGACCCAGTACTTC.